This TCR beta chain was sequenced during a study of OX40 agonist ivuxolimab in advanced cancers. General notes on the study: The costimulatory receptor OX40 (CD134) was targeted by ivuxolimab, a fully human IgG2 agonistic monoclonal antibody. Intravenous ivuxolimab was administered to patients every 2 weeks at six dose levels: 0.01, 0.1, 0.3, 1.5, 3 and 10 mg/kg. Of the roughly 51 patients in dose escalation, some 19 had hepatocellular carcinoma, roughly 15 had melanoma, 9 had renal cell carcinoma and 9 had head and neck cancer. The dose-escalation cohort was around 84% male with a mean age of approximately 60 years, ranging from about 23 to 85. Prior anti-PD-1, anti-PD-L1 or anti-CTLA-4 therapy was permitted, and approximately 39% of dose-escalation patients had received checkpoint inhibitors. Partial responses occurred in three dose-escalation patients, of whom one had hepatocellular carcinoma and two had cutaneous melanoma. The point of sequencing TCRbeta in the periphery was to test whether ivuxolimab changed TCR sequence diversity and drove clonal T-cell expansion. The monotherapy dose-escalation portion (N ≈ 52 patients) of the phase I ivuxolimab trial is reported in the paper.

About this clone itself: Its antigen is currently not known. Qualities for individual bases were not recorded, and no much larger clone is one base off.

Beyond this particular receptor, the publication reports: Low levels of normalized T-cell clonal expansion were also seen in some nonresponding patients. Partial responders in the 0.1-3.0 mg/kg groups had among the lowest normalized peripheral clonal expansion, especially among CD8+ T cells. Clonal expansion of both CD4+ and CD8+ blood T cells was observed from baseline to week 6 at doses 0.1 to 3.0 mg/kg. The antigen specificity of the clonally expanded peripheral T cells was not determined. After ivuxolimab, more expanded clones were found on average in CD8+ T cells than in CD4+ T cells.

The trial excluded patients who had a history of autoimmune disease or who were on systemic immunosuppression. Peripheral blood for TCR sequencing was drawn from every dose cohort at baseline, at cycle 4 day 1 and at cycle 7 day 1. The samples were taken from a phase I, first-in-human, multicenter, open-label dose-escalation trial of ivuxolimab. Adults with locally advanced or metastatic melanoma, renal cell carcinoma, hepatocellular carcinoma or head and neck squamous cell carcinoma were enrolled in the trial. CD4+ and CD8+ T cells were sorted separately from peripheral blood before TCR sequencing. Genomic DNA was extracted from sorted cells for sequencing of the TCRbeta CDR3 region. The immunoSEQ Assay was used for sequencing of TCRbeta CDR3 regions. What TCRdb holds here is the immuneACCESS table cut down to in-frame rearrangements. Part of the clones is not present; checked against another copy, under half of the missing clones reflect an unresolved V gene, and the others are unexplained. The sample profile shows approximately 67,000 clones; around 83% of them were found once. The ten largest clones add up to approximately 2% of the sample.

Taken from the germline V gene (reference sequence), the CDR1 and CDR2 loops are GTSNPN and SVGIG. From its cysteine to its phenylalanine, the CDR3 spans 12 amino acids. The only DNA kept is the CDR3, 36 bases in frame from the first base. The junction shows trimming of 5 bases on V and 2 bases on J, plus 8 bases between the germline ends. The specimen was CD4+ or CD8+ T cells sorted from blood, collected in a trial of the OX40 agonist ivuxolimab. The clonotype was recovered from an adult with an advanced solid tumor such as melanoma, head and neck, liver or kidney cancer. The chain was built from TRBV30 and TRBJ2-3, with a tentative D gene TRBD2 over 6 matching bases. In nucleotide form, the sequence is TGTGCCTGGGAGCGGGCCACAGATACGCAGTATTTT. Its protein product is CAWERATDTQYF.